These 12 T cell receptor beta chains were sequenced from one sample in a study of early T cells in non-severe SARS-CoV-2 infection. TCRdb used MiXCR to reprocess the 5' RACE reads, holding one entry per CDR3 protein. Of approximately 21,000 distinct CDR3 sequences listed, roughly 5.3% are singletons. The sequencing sample was made of whole blood. The receptors shown here come from an adult who was a healthcare worker with PCR-confirmed SARS-CoV-2 infection or an uninfected control (not recorded which).

This chain uses TRBV7-6 with TRBJ2-7; tentatively, D is TRBD2 (5 bases). V dropped 2 bases and J dropped 3 bases, with 14 bases sitting between them. This CDR3 has 15 residues. Germline V gene lookup returns CDR1 SGHVS and CDR2 FNYEAQ. CDR3 residues: CASSLFGVEYYEQYF. The CDR3 DNA reads as TGTGCCAGCAGCTTATTCGGGGTGGAGTACTACGAGCAGTACTTC.

This clonotype was detected many times. J is TRBJ2-3 and V is TRBV27; 8 nucleotides align to TRBD1. Germline V CDR1 and CDR2: MNHEY, SMNVEV (reference sequence). With 4 bases clipped from V and 2 bases from J, the junction kept 5 bases outside the gene matches. The CDR3 loop spans 15 amino acids. The CDR3 loop is CASSWDRRYTDTQYF. DNA of the CDR3: TGTGCCAGCAGTTGGGACAGGAGGTACACAGATACGCAGTATTTT.

This clonotype is termed medium-sized. The chain carries TRBV20-1 and TRBJ2-7; 8 nucleotides line up with TRBD1. The CDR3 sequence is 16 residues long. Germline CDR1 reads DFQATT; CDR2 reads SNEGSKA (reference sequence). Trimming took 0 bases from V and 1 from J; bases not matched to a gene: 8. The CDR3 coding sequence is TGCAGTGCTAGAGATTTGGCGGGACAGGCTTCCTACGAGCAGTACTTC. Encoded protein: CSARDLAGQASYEQYF.

This clonotype was found many times. This rearrangement joins TRBV3-1 to TRBJ1-6; weak D call: TRBD1 (6 bases). CDR1 LGHDT and CDR2 YNNKEL come from the germline V gene (reference sequence). V was cut by 1 base and J by 0 bases, with 7 bases left in between. The CDR3 contains 16 residues. Here the CDR3 DNA reads TGTGCCAGCAGCCAAGCGGACAGCTCCTATAATTCACCCCTCCACTTT. Residues: CASSQADSSYNSPLHF.

This clonotype was observed at least ten times. The rearrangement joins TRBV19 to TRBJ1-5; D call uncertain. The germline gives CDR1 LNHDA, CDR2 SQIVND (reference sequence). Trimming shortened V by 7 bases and J by 6 bases, and 10 bases separated the two germline ends. The CDR3 runs 12 residues. CDR3 in DNA: TGTGCCAGTAATAGGTGGGGTCAGCCCCAGCATTTT. This translates into CASNRWGQPQHF.

DNA for the CDR3: TGTGCCAGCAGCAAAGCGCGGAAGGTCTCCTACAATGAGCAGTTCTTC. The encoded protein is CASSKARKVSYNEQFF. The chain has TRBV21-1 and TRBJ2-1. TRBV21-1 is deemed a pseudogene. The CDR3 covers 16 residues.

This rearrangement joins TRBV28 to TRBJ2-4; TRBD1 matches 8 bases. The CDR3 is 17 amino acids. V gave up 5 bases and J gave up 1 base; unmatched junction bases: 10. Per germline, CDR1 MDHEN and CDR2 SYDVKM. CDR3 bases: TGTGCCAGCAGTCCCAGGACAGGGAGTCATGCCAAAAACATTCAGTACTTC. Translation gives CASSPRTGSHAKNIQYF.

This clonotype was seen only a few times. This rearrangement joins TRBV20-1 to TRBJ1-2, with D hard to call. V was pared by 1 base and J by 3 bases, with 3 bases between. The CDR3 contains 11 residues. The germline gives CDR1 DFQATT, CDR2 SNEGSKA (reference sequence). The CDR3 nucleotides read TGCAGTGCTAGAGGACACTATGGCTACACCTTC. It yields the protein CSARGHYGYTF.

This CDR3 is CASRVQGGTGELFF. As DNA, the CDR3 is TGTGCCAGCAGAGTACAGGGAGGCACCGGGGAGCTGTTTTTT. The V call is TRBV28, the J call TRBJ2-2; the D gene could be TRBD1 or TRBD2 (6 bases each). The CDR3 spans 14 residues. CDR1 is MDHEN, CDR2 SYDVKM, per germline. V dropped 6 bases and J dropped 4 bases, with 12 bases sitting between them. Variable domain in full (rest from reference TRBV28 and TRBJ2-2): DVKVTQSSRYLVKRTGEKVFLECVQDMDHENMFWYRQDPGLGLRLIYFSYDVKMKEKGDIPEGYSVSREKKERFSLILESASTNQTSMYLCASRVQGGTGELFFGEGSRLTVL.

This clonotype was seen many times. The V gene is TRBV20-1, the J gene TRBJ1-2; D perhaps matches TRBD1 (6 bases). Germline V gene data show CDR1 as DFQATT and CDR2 as SNEGSKA (reference sequence). The CDR3 length is 11 residues. Trimming took off 6 bases at V and 6 bases at J, with 11 bases between the two ends. The CDR3 loop is CSASRGDGYTF. CDR3 in DNA: TGCAGTGCCTCCAGGGGTGATGGCTACACCTTC.

This chain joins TRBV18 and TRBJ2-1, with a weak D call TRBD2 (6 bases). From germline, CDR1 is KGHSH and CDR2 LQKENI. With 8 bases removed from V and 7 bases from J, the gap between germline ends came to 9 bases. CDR3 length equals 11 residues. This CDR3 reads CASTGLNEQFF. CDR3 nucleotide sequence: TGTGCCAGCACCGGACTAAATGAGCAGTTCTTC.

Ten or more counts support this clonotype. This chain connects TRBV5-4 to TRBJ1-3; a possible D gene is TRBD1 (5 bases). The germline CDR1 and CDR2 sequences are SGHNT and YYREEE (reference sequence). The CDR3 spans 14 residues. Between the trimmed V and J ends, which lost 0 bases and 4 bases, there was a span of 8 bases. The CDR3: CASSLGGYGNTIYF. CDR3 DNA: TGTGCCAGCAGCTTGGGGGGGTACGGAAACACCATATATTTT.